This is a list of T cell receptor beta chains from one sample in a study of PD-L1 blockade in urothelial cancer. Clones were sequenced by immunoSEQ multiplex PCR, and TCRdb holds only the in-frame ones, with some missing. The sample holds about 36,000 clones, 84% seen once. Sample: PBMCs, taken around atezolizumab (anti-PD-L1) treatment. These receptor sequences come from a man aged 35 to 55 with urothelial cancer. The CDR3 runs from the conserved cysteine through the conserved F or W. A D gene is named only where the DNA matches it firmly. The size of a clone is reported for some rows only, either as once, few or many, or as a class for expanded clones.

d_gene	v_gene	abundance	j_gene	CDR3nt	CDR3aa
TRBD1	TRBV29-1	-	TRBJ2-1	TGCAGCGTCCGAATCCCCGGACAGGGTACCTCCTACAATGAGCAGTTCTTC	CSVRIPGQGTSYNEQFF
-	TRBV5-8	-	TRBJ1-5	TGTGCCAGCAGCCGACAGCCCAATCAGCCCCAGCATTTT	CASSRQPNQPQHF
-	TRBV28	-	TRBJ1-2	TGTGCCAGCAGTCAACACCGATACAGGGATGGCTACACCTTC	CASSQHRYRDGYTF
TRBD1	TRBV28	few	TRBJ1-2	TGTGCCAGCAGTCCAGGACAGGGGGGGCTCAAAGGCGGCTACACCTTC	CASSPGQGGLKGGYTF
-	TRBV6-6	-	TRBJ2-5	TGTGCCAGCAGTTACTCCCGGTCGGAGACCCAGTACTTC	CASSYSRSETQYF
TRBD2	TRBV4-2	-	TRBJ2-7	TGTGCCAGCAGCCAAGTAAGGGCGAGAGGACTAGCGGACGAGCAGTACTTC	CASSQVRARGLADEQYF
TRBD2	TRBV29-1	-	TRBJ2-1	TGCAGCGGTACCAGCGGGAGCCGGGGCAATGAGCAGTTCTTC	CSGTSGSRGNEQFF
TRBD2	TRBV5-1	once	TRBJ2-3	TGCGCCAGCTCGGGGGGGAGGAGCACAGATACGCAGTATTTT	CASSGGRSTDTQYF
-	TRBV5-1	-	TRBJ1-1	TGCGCCAGCAGCTTGGCGGCGGGGATGAACACTGAAGCTTTCTTT	CASSLAAGMNTEAFF
-	TRBV14	-	TRBJ1-2	TGTGCCAGCAGCCAATCTGGGAGAATTGACTACACCTTC	CASSQSGRIDYTF
TRBD2	TRBV7-9	-	TRBJ2-3	TGTGCCAGCAGCTTGAGCGGGAGGGACACAGATACGCAGTATTTT	CASSLSGRDTDTQYF
TRBD1	TRBV27	-	TRBJ2-2	TGTGCCAGCAGTAAAGCACAGGGGTTGACCGGGGAGCTGTTTTTT	CASSKAQGLTGELFF
-	TRBV28	few	TRBJ1-2	TGTGCCAGCGGAGGAGTCTATGGCTACACCTTC	CASGGVYGYTF
-	TRBV10-3	-	TRBJ1-2	TGTGCCACCTCAGGCTTAACCGACGGCTACACCTTC	CATSGLTDGYTF
TRBD2	TRBV11-1	-	TRBJ2-1	TGTGCCAGCAGCTCGGGACTAGCGGGAGGTGCCTACAATGAGCAGTTCTTC	CASSSGLAGGAYNEQFF
TRBD1	TRBV7-9	once	TRBJ1-4	TGTGCCAGCACCCTAGGACAGGGTGGCCCGATAAGGGAAAAACTGTTTTTT	CASTLGQGGPIREKLFF
TRBD1	TRBV5-1	-	TRBJ2-7	TGCGCCAGCAGCCCAGGGACAGGGGGCCTCTACGAGCAGTACTTC	CASSPGTGGLYEQYF
-	TRBV4-2	-	TRBJ1-4	TGTGCCAGCAGCCAAAATCAGCGAGGGGAAAAACTGTTTTTT	CASSQNQRGEKLFF
-	TRBV30	-	TRBJ1-5	TGTGCCTGGAGTGTACGGGGGGCTATCAATCAGCCCCAGCATTTT	CAWSVRGAINQPQHF
TRBD2	TRBV9	-	TRBJ2-3	TGTGCCAGCAGCGTAGGGGGGGGAGCAGATACGCAGTATTTT	CASSVGGGADTQYF
-	TRBV4-2	few	TRBJ2-7	TGTGCCAGCAGCCAAGCCGTTAGTCCCTACGAGCAGTACTTC	CASSQAVSPYEQYF
TRBD1	TRBV9	-	TRBJ2-7	TGTGCCAGCAGTGCGCGGGACAGGGCGTTGGAGCAGTACTTC	CASSARDRALEQYF
-	TRBV6-5	-	TRBJ1-5	TGTGCCAGCAGTATGGGGGGGAGCAATCAGCCCCAGCATTTT	CASSMGGSNQPQHF
TRBD1	TRBV2	once	TRBJ2-5	TGTGCCAGCAGTGATGACAGGGGGCGCGAAGAGACCCAGTACTTC	CASSDDRGREETQYF
-	TRBV5-4	-	TRBJ2-5	TGTGCCAGCAGCCCAAAGGCGTGGGACATCCAAGAGACCCAGTACTTC	CASSPKAWDIQETQYF
-	TRBV27	-	TRBJ1-5	TGTGCCAGCAGTTTACTGGCCACAAATCAGCCCCAGCATTTT	CASSLLATNQPQHF
TRBD2	TRBV19	-	TRBJ2-7	TGTGCCAGTAGCAACGCCCCGGGGGGGACGGCCGCCTACGAGCAGTACTTC	CASSNAPGGTAAYEQYF
TRBD1	TRBV28	-	TRBJ2-7	TGTGCCAGCAGTAGGACAGGGGCGTACGAGCAGTACTTC	CASSRTGAYEQYF
TRBD1	TRBV5-1	-	TRBJ1-2	TGCGCCAGCAGCCCGGGACAGAACTATGGCTACACCTTC	CASSPGQNYGYTF
-	TRBV5-1	-	TRBJ2-5	TGCGCCAGCAGCGACTCTGGACAAAGACAAGAGACCCAGTACTTC	CASSDSGQRQETQYF
-	TRBV5-4	-	TRBJ2-6	TGTGCCAGCAGCTTGATCCGCTCTGGGGCCAACGTCCTGACTTTC	CASSLIRSGANVLTF
-	TRBV5-1	-	TRBJ1-1	TGCGCCAGCAGCTTAGGGAGGAACACTGAAGCTTTCTTT	CASSLGRNTEAFF
TRBD2	TRBV28	medium-sized	TRBJ2-7	TGTGCCAGCAGTCCTTCCCGTGTGACTAGCGGGTTATCCTACGAGCAGTACTTC	CASSPSRVTSGLSYEQYF
TRBD2	TRBV29-1	-	TRBJ2-2	TGCAGCGCAGGACTAGCGGGAAACGGGGAGCTGTTTTTT	CSAGLAGNGELFF
TRBD1	TRBV19	-	TRBJ2-2	TGTGCCAGTAGTTTTGGGACAGGGGTTGGGGGCACCGGGGAGCTGTTTTTT	CASSFGTGVGGTGELFF
-	TRBV4-2	-	TRBJ2-5	TGTGCCAGCAGCCAAGGACAAGCGGGCAACCAAGAGACCCAGTACTTC	CASSQGQAGNQETQYF
TRBD1	TRBV6-6	once	TRBJ1-1	TGTGCCAGCAGTTCCCGGGACAGCAGCTTCACTGAAGCTTTCTTT	CASSSRDSSFTEAFF
-	TRBV19	-	TRBJ1-5	TGTGCCAGTAGGGTTTGGGGCAGGGGCGACAATCAGCCCCAGCATTTT	CASRVWGRGDNQPQHF
-	TRBV4-1	-	TRBJ1-1	TGCGCCAGCAGAGGGCTGGGAGACACTGAAGCTTTCTTT	CASRGLGDTEAFF
TRBD1	TRBV28	-	TRBJ1-4	TGTGCCAGCAGTGAAGGGGGCTATAGTAATGAAAAACTGTTTTTT	CASSEGGYSNEKLFF
-	TRBV13	-	TRBJ2-5	TGTGCCAGCAGCCTTCAAGAGACCCAGTACTTC	CASSLQETQYF
-	TRBV28	-	TRBJ1-2	TGTGCCAGCAGTTTAGATTTTCGACAGAACTATGGCTACACCTTC	CASSLDFRQNYGYTF
TRBD2	TRBV7-7	-	TRBJ2-7	TGTGCTAGCAGTCCGAGCGGGAGAGGCCACGAGCAGTACTTC	CASSPSGRGHEQYF
-	TRBV18	-	TRBJ2-7	TGTGCCAGCTCACCGATAGCGCTCAGGTACGAGCAGTACTTC	CASSPIALRYEQYF
TRBD1	TRBV7-8	-	TRBJ1-1	TGTGCCAGCAGCTTGATTCCGGGACAGGGGACTGAAGCTTTCTTT	CASSLIPGQGTEAFF
TRBD2	TRBV7-9	few	TRBJ2-2	TGTGCCAGCAGGGACGGGAGGGCCACGAACACCGGGGAGCTGTTTTTT	CASRDGRATNTGELFF
-	TRBV18	-	TRBJ2-7	TGTGCCAGCTCACCAAAGGGGTCAGGCCCCTACGAGCAGTACTTC	CASSPKGSGPYEQYF
TRBD2	TRBV28	-	TRBJ2-7	TGTGCCAGCAGTCCGGGCGGGAGGGCCACCGAGCAGTACTTC	CASSPGGRATEQYF
-	TRBV29-1	-	TRBJ2-7	TGCAGCGTCGGAGCTCACGGAAGCTACGAGCAGTACTTC	CSVGAHGSYEQYF
TRBD2	TRBV28	-	TRBJ2-3	TGTGCCAGCACCATAGCGGGAGGGGCAGATACGCAGTATTTT	CASTIAGGADTQYF
-	TRBV29-1	-	TRBJ2-7	TGCAGCGTTGGGGAGGATCACTCGGAGCAGTACTTC	CSVGEDHSEQYF
-	TRBV30	-	TRBJ1-2	TGTGCCTGGGGATTTACAGGGTTACCGGTAAGAGGCTACACCTTC	CAWGFTGLPVRGYTF
TRBD1	TRBV10-2	-	TRBJ2-7	TGCGCCAGCAGGGGAACAGGGGGTCCCTACGAGCAGTACTTC	CASRGTGGPYEQYF
-	TRBV19	-	TRBJ1-2	TGTGCCAGTAGTATCGCGGCAGCCGGAGGGTATGGCTACACCTTC	CASSIAAAGGYGYTF
TRBD1	TRBV7-2	-	TRBJ1-2	TGTGCCAGCAGCCCTAGGGGGGCAGGGGGGACCTATGGCTACACCTTC	CASSPRGAGGTYGYTF